The 10 T cell receptor beta chains reported below all come from one sample, sequenced in a study of cytomegalovirus exposure and HLA in healthy donors. A multiplex PCR was run with 60 Vbeta primers and 13 Jbeta primers. Assay used: immunoSEQ multiplex PCR; TCRdb lists only in-frame clones, some missing. The data hold approximately 130,000 clones, with approximately 80% observed a single time. Sequencing was done on a sample of PBMCs. These receptors were obtained from a woman in her thirties or forties in good health and CMV-seropositive.

The genes are TRBV7-2 and TRBJ2-3; 7 nucleotides line up with TRBD2. CDR3 length equals 16 residues. The V segment lost 0 bases and the J segment 2 bases; nucleotides outside the gene matches: 5. Germline V lookup: CDR1 SGHTA, CDR2 FQGNSA. This CDR3 reads CASSLASGLDTDTQYF. The CDR3 DNA is TGTGCCAGCAGCTTAGCTAGCGGGCTAGACACAGATACGCAGTATTTT.

The V gene is TRBV6-6, the J gene TRBJ2-1, with TRBD1 matching over 8 bases. The germline V gene encodes CDR1 MNHNY and CDR2 SVGAGI (reference sequence). V lost 5 bases, J lost 4 bases, and 7 bases stayed unmatched. The CDR3 has 15 amino acids. The CDR3 DNA is TGTGCCAGCAGTCCGACAGGGGACCTTTACAATGAGCAGTTCTTC. It encodes CASSPTGDLYNEQFF.

This clone showed up just once. CDR3 sequence reads: CAISLGTGSYEQYF. The CDR3 DNA is TGTGCCATCAGTCTCGGGACAGGCTCCTACGAGCAGTACTTC. The chain carries TRBV10-3 and TRBJ2-7; 8 bases are shared with TRBD1. Germline assignment: CDR1 ENHRY and CDR2 SYGVKD. Losses at the gene ends were 5 bases for V and 0 bases for J; bases not matched to a gene: 3. The CDR3 sequence is 14 residues long.

Written as DNA, the CDR3 is TGTGCCAGTAGTATCCCGGGTCGGGAGACCCAGTACTTC. Translation: CASSIPGRETQYF. The chain uses TRBV19 and TRBJ2-5; D gene uncertain. Per the germline V gene, CDR1 is LNHDA and CDR2 is SQIVND (reference sequence). The ends were cut back, 3 bases at V and 5 bases at J, with 10 bases in the middle. The CDR3 totals 13 residues.

This clone has more than one count but fewer than ten. The rearrangement links TRBV19 to TRBJ1-5, with D perhaps TRBD1 (6 bases). V shed 3 bases and J shed 2 bases, with 14 bases lying between them. CDR1 and CDR2 (germline): LNHDA, SQIVND (reference sequence). The CDR3 is 16 amino acids. The CDR3 loop reads CASSILPRGGNQPQHF. CDR3 coding DNA: TGTGCCAGTAGTATCCTCCCCAGGGGTGGCAATCAGCCCCAGCATTTT.

This chain connects TRBV6-1 to TRBJ2-1; 13 nucleotides line up with TRBD2. Looked up from germline, CDR1 is MNHNS and CDR2 is SASEGT. The CDR3 loop spans 16 amino acids. J lost 7 bases, V lost 3 bases, and 6 bases had no gene match. The DNA of the CDR3 is TGTGCCAGCAGTGATAGGACTAGCGGGGGCCTGAATGAGCAGTTCTTC. Its protein product is CASSDRTSGGLNEQFF.

V and J are TRBV9 and TRBJ1-5; TRBD1 is a possible D gene (6 bases). The ends were cut back, 0 bases at V and 4 bases at J, with 14 bases in the middle. The CDR3 length is 16 residues. From germline, CDR1 is SGDLS and CDR2 YYNGEE. CDR3 residues: CASSVGNGQGNQPQHF. CDR3 DNA sequence: TGTGCCAGCAGCGTAGGGAATGGGCAGGGGAATCAGCCCCAGCATTTT.

A remark on this clone: One junction end disagrees with the germline gene, perhaps due to a read error. The J gene is TRBJ2-2, the V gene TRBV10-1; tentatively, D is TRBD2 (6 bases). The CDR3 spans 11 residues. The V gene's germline CDR1 is WNHNN and CDR2 SYGVQD (reference sequence). This CDR3 is CASSLLGGLFF. The CDR3 DNA is TGCGCCAGCAGTCTTCTGGGGGGGCTGTTTTTT.

Here the CDR3 DNA reads TGTGCCAGCTCCCCGCCCGGGAAGGCGGGGTACAATGAGCAGTTCTTC. This encodes CASSPPGKAGYNEQFF. The chain joins TRBV18 to TRBJ2-1; TRBD2 is a possible D gene (6 bases). V dropped 6 bases and J dropped 4 bases, with 19 bases sitting between them. The CDR3 has 16 amino acids. Germline V gene sequence: CDR1 KGHSH, CDR2 LQKENI.

The V call is TRBV7-3, the J call TRBJ1-2, with D possibly matching TRBD1 (5 bases). This CDR3 region has 12 residues. From germline, CDR1 is SGHTA and CDR2 FQGTGA. Trimming pared 2 bases from V and 10 bases from J, leaving 11 bases between. CDR3 nucleotides: TGTGCCAGCAGCTTACGGGCAGGGTACTACACCTTC. Its protein product is CASSLRAGYYTF.